These 28 T cell receptor beta chains were all obtained from the same sample, sequenced in a study of PD-1 blockade in mismatch repair-deficient tumors. Profiled with immunoSEQ multiplex PCR; TCRdb holds only in-frame clones, not every one. This sample has around 100,000 clones; 70% to 80% occur once, and the top ten carry 4% to 6%. Source: peripheral blood, taken around 60 weeks after starting pembrolizumab. Receptors were obtained from an adult with mismatch repair-deficient cancer.

The rearrangement joins TRBV29-1 to TRBJ1-2, with unresolved D. The CDR3 extends over 12 amino acids. The germline gives CDR1 SQVTM, CDR2 ANQGSEA. V lost 4 bases and J 2 bases, leaving 8 bases between the germline ends. DNA for the CDR3: TGCAGCGTTGTCCCCGGAAACTATGGCTACACCTTC. Its protein is CSVVPGNYGYTF.

The gene calls are TRBV5-1 and TRBJ2-1; 7 bases agree with TRBD2. Trimming at V came to 3 bases and at J to 6 bases, leaving 6 bases not matched to a gene. Looked up from germline, CDR1 is SGHRS and CDR2 is YFSETQ. This CDR3 contains 14 residues. This CDR3 is CASSWGGEGNEQFF. CDR3 nucleotide sequence: TGCGCCAGCAGCTGGGGCGGGGAGGGCAATGAGCAGTTCTTC.

The rearrangement uses TRBV5-6 and TRBJ2-7; D gene uncertain. This CDR3 spans 12 amino acids. The V end lost 7 bases, the J end lost 3 bases, and 11 bases lay between the germline ends. Germline V CDR1 and CDR2: SGHDT, YYEEEE. The CDR3 DNA follows: TGTGCCAGCGGAGACGGCCTCTACGAGCAGTACTTC. Translating gives CASGDGLYEQYF.

This clone has only one observation. Its ends do not fully match the called genes, so a read error is possible. CDR3 DNA: TGTGCCAGCAGTTTGGGACTATTCACCGGGGAGCTGTTTTTT. This sequence encodes CASSLGLFTGELFF. The V gene is TRBV5-6, the J gene TRBJ2-2; 7 bases match TRBD2. Germline CDR1 reads SGHDT; CDR2 reads YYEEEE. The CDR3 totals 14 residues.

The chain couples TRBV5-1 to TRBJ2-7, with 7 bases matching TRBD1. Germline V lookup: CDR1 SGHRS, CDR2 YFSETQ. This CDR3 is built from 12 residues. V dropped 3 bases and J dropped 4; count of bases not matched to a gene: 1. The CDR3, as DNA: TGCGCCAGCAGCTCACAGGGGTACGAGCAGTACTTC. It translates to CASSSQGYEQYF.

This clone occurred once. The chain carries TRBV14 and TRBJ2-1, with TRBD1 matching 11 bases. The CDR3 sequence is 16 residues long. Germline CDR1 is SGHDN and CDR2 is FVKESK. V shed 3 bases and J 10 bases; nucleotides not matched to a gene: 11. In DNA form, the CDR3 reads TGTGCCAGCAGCCAGAGGGGACAGGGGGTGTGGAACGAGCAGTTCTTC. Its translation is CASSQRGQGVWNEQFF.

The V gene is TRBV7-9, the J gene TRBJ1-5, with unresolved D. Trimming took 7 bases from V and 1 from J, leaving 8 bases between them. The CDR3 covers 13 residues. CDR1 SEHNR and CDR2 FQNEAQ come from the germline V gene (reference sequence). Here the CDR3 reads CASTRRSNQPQHF. In DNA form, the CDR3 reads TGTGCCAGCACTCGGCGAAGCAATCAGCCCCAGCATTTT.

This chain joins TRBV19 and TRBJ2-7; TRBD2 agrees at 10 bases. The CDR3 loop spans 18 amino acids. V gave up 4 bases and J gave up 3 bases; unmatched junction bases: 15. The germline V gene has CDR1 LNHDA and CDR2 SQIVND (reference sequence). CDR3 loop: CASSSMGMATSGVYEQYF. The CDR3 nucleotides are TGTGCCAGTAGTAGTATGGGCATGGCAACTAGCGGGGTCTACGAGCAGTACTTC.

This chain joins TRBV11-3 and TRBJ2-5; 9 bases align to TRBD1. Germline CDR1 SGHNT, CDR2 YENEEA. V shed 1 base, J shed 4 bases, and the junction held 4 bases outside the gene matches. The CDR3 length is 15 residues. The CDR3 protein is CASSLGGQGGETQYF. The CDR3, as DNA: TGTGCCAGCAGCTTAGGGGGACAGGGCGGAGAGACCCAGTACTTC.

This chain links TRBV7-3 with TRBJ2-3, with D uncertain. The CDR3 sequence is 11 residues long. Trimming cost V 5 bases and J 6 bases, with 6 bases left between them. The germline V gene has CDR1 SGHTA and CDR2 FQGTGA. In DNA form, the CDR3 reads TGTGCCAGCAGCCCTCAGGATACGCAGTATTTT. Translating it yields CASSPQDTQYF. The complete variable domain, with remaining parts taken from reference TRBV7-3 and TRBJ2-3, reads GAGVSQTPSNKVTEKGKYVELRCDPISGHTALYWYRQSLGQGPEFLIYFQGTGAADDSGLPNDRFFAVRPEGSVSTLKIQRTERGDSAVYLCASSPQDTQYFGPGTRLTVL.

The rearrangement uses TRBV2 and TRBJ2-7; 7 bases match TRBD1. CDR1 SNHLY and CDR2 FYNNEI come from the germline V gene. This CDR3 contains 16 residues. Unmatched junction bases numbered 14, after V lost 5 bases and J lost 4 bases. Here the CDR3 reads CASSKTTGQTGYEQYF. Here the CDR3 DNA reads TGTGCCAGCAGTAAGACCACGGGACAGACTGGATACGAGCAGTACTTC.

V usage is TRBV5-1 and J usage is TRBJ2-1, with 8 bases aligning to TRBD2. Germline trimming cut 4 bases from V and 5 bases from J; bases unmatched to any gene: 14. The CDR3 length is 17 residues. Germline CDR1 and CDR2: SGHRS and YFSETQ. The CDR3 DNA reads as TGCGCCAGCAGCGGAATAACGGGAGGGTTAAAAGACAATGAGCAGTTCTTC. As protein: CASSGITGGLKDNEQFF.

The chain employs TRBV29-1 and TRBJ1-3; 7 bases align to TRBD1. Trimming at V came to 6 bases and at J to 1 base, leaving 3 bases not matched to a gene. The CDR3 totals 13 residues. Germline CDR1 is SQVTM and CDR2 is ANQGSEA. The CDR3 here is CSVTQGSGNTIYF. CDR3 DNA sequence: TGCAGCGTCACACAGGGGTCTGGAAACACCATATATTTT.

The V gene is TRBV6-1, the J gene TRBJ1-2, with 7 bases lining up with TRBD1. CDR3 length: 12 amino acids. J lost 7 bases, V lost 5 bases, and 4 bases had no gene match. Looked up from germline, CDR1 is MNHNS and CDR2 is SASEGT. CDR3 nucleotides: TGTGCCAGCAGTTCGCGACAGGGTGGCTACACCTTC. As protein: CASSSRQGGYTF.

The rearrangement joins TRBV5-1 to TRBJ1-5; the D is unclear. The germline V gene encodes CDR1 SGHRS and CDR2 YFSETQ. This CDR3 has 16 residues. Trimming pared 0 bases from V and 0 bases from J, leaving 10 bases between. The CDR3 DNA follows: TGCGCCAGCAGCTTGGGGCCGAGGGATAGCAATCAGCCCCAGCATTTT. It is translated as CASSLGPRDSNQPQHF. Supplemented by reference TRBV5-1 and TRBJ1-5, the full variable domain reads KAGVTQTPRYLIKTRGQQVTLSCSPISGHRSVSWYQQTPGQGLQFLFEYFSETQRNKGNFPGRFSGRQFSNSRSEMNVSTLELGDSALYLCASSLGPRDSNQPQHFGDGTRLSIL.

V is TRBV6-1 and J is TRBJ1-1; the D gene is possibly TRBD1 (5 bases). The germline CDR1 and CDR2 sequences are MNHNS and SASEGT. Trimming removed 4 bases at V and 4 bases at J, with 10 bases between. The CDR3 runs to 13 residues. The CDR3 DNA sequence: TGTGCCAGCAGTGTCTTAAGGGGCACTGAAGCTTTCTTT. The encoded protein is CASSVLRGTEAFF.

As DNA, the CDR3 is TGCGCCAGCAGCCCGGAGGACACCAATCAGCCCCAGCATTTT. Translation gives CASSPEDTNQPQHF. This rearrangement joins TRBV4-1 to TRBJ1-5, with D possibly matching TRBD1 (5 bases). V was trimmed by 4 bases and J by 3 bases, leaving 10 bases between them. CDR1 is MGHRA and CDR2 is YSYEKL in the germline V gene. This CDR3 comprises 14 residues.

This clone was counted a few times. The rearrangement joins TRBV10-2 to TRBJ2-2; 9 bases align to TRBD2. With V trimmed by 6 bases and J by 5 bases, 4 bases remained unmatched. The CDR3 totals 14 residues. Germline lookup yields CDR1 WSHSY and CDR2 SAAADI. The CDR3 reads CASRAGGMTGELFF. The CDR3 coding sequence is TGCGCCAGCAGGGCGGGAGGGATGACCGGGGAGCTGTTTTTT.

The chain recombines TRBV27 with TRBJ1-4; no clear D gene. Germline CDR1 is MNHEY and CDR2 is SMNVEV (reference sequence). V lost 6 bases and J 2 bases, leaving 19 bases between the germline ends. This CDR3 is built from 17 residues. The CDR3 region is CASRPSSRGITNEKLFF. DNA for the CDR3: TGTGCCAGCAGGCCGTCGTCTCGCGGGATCACTAATGAAAAACTGTTTTTT.

In nucleotides, the CDR3 is TGTGCCAGCAGCTTGGACACGGCATACACTGAAGCTTTCTTT. As protein: CASSLDTAYTEAFF. This sequence joins TRBV5-6 and TRBJ1-1, with D hard to call. Looked up from germline, CDR1 is SGHDT and CDR2 is YYEEEE. V was trimmed by 0 bases and J by 3 bases, leaving 9 bases between them. CDR3 size: 14 residues.

The J gene is TRBJ1-3, the V gene TRBV30; D is unclear. CDR3 length: 13 amino acids. V lost 2 bases and J lost 0, with 5 bases in between. Germline V gene lookup returns CDR1 GTSNPN and CDR2 SVGIG (reference sequence). The CDR3: CAWSWGSGNTIYF. Written as DNA, the CDR3 is TGTGCCTGGAGTTGGGGCTCTGGAAACACCATATATTTT.

CDR3: CASSLRTFNSEAFF. The CDR3 coding sequence is TGTGCCAGCAGCTTACGCACCTTTAACTCTGAAGCTTTCTTT. The gene calls are TRBV13 and TRBJ1-1; D gene unclear. Trimming removed 2 bases at V and 6 bases at J, with 13 bases between. The germline V gene encodes CDR1 PRHDT and CDR2 FYEKMQ (reference sequence). CDR3 length: 14 residues.

The chain uses TRBV19 and TRBJ2-6, with TRBD1 as a possible D gene (6 bases). There are 15 residues in the CDR3. Trimming cost V 4 bases and J 0 bases, with 7 bases left between them. Germline values: CDR1 LNHDA, CDR2 SQIVND (reference sequence). CDR3 sequence: CASSRQVSGANVLTF. In nucleotides, the CDR3 is TGTGCCAGTAGTAGACAGGTCTCTGGGGCCAACGTCCTGACTTTC.

J is TRBJ1-2 and V is TRBV7-3; 8 nucleotides match TRBD1. Per germline, CDR1 SGHTA and CDR2 FQGTGA. CDR3 size: 18 residues. With 4 bases clipped from V and 6 bases from J, the junction kept 19 bases outside the gene matches. The chain's CDR3 is CASSSADNQYRGADGYTF. The CDR3, as DNA: TGTGCCAGCAGCTCCGCTGATAACCAATACAGGGGGGCGGATGGCTACACCTTC.

The V gene is TRBV28, the J gene TRBJ1-2, with D possibly matching TRBD1 (5 bases). CDR1 and CDR2 from the germline V gene are MDHEN and SYDVKM. CDR3 size: 12 residues. The ends were cut back, 6 bases at V and 2 bases at J, with 7 bases in the middle. The CDR3 protein is CASSRQNYGYTF. CDR3 nucleotides: TGTGCCAGCAGCCGACAGAACTATGGCTACACCTTC.

The V gene is TRBV9, the J gene TRBJ2-1, with TRBD2 as a possible D gene (5 bases). With 4 bases removed from V and 8 bases from J, the gap between germline ends came to 13 bases. Looked up from germline, CDR1 is SGDLS and CDR2 is YYNGEE. This CDR3 region has 13 residues. CDR3 in DNA: TGTGCCAGCAGCTCCCCGGACTCGTATGAGCAGTTCTTC. Translating it yields CASSSPDSYEQFF.

The chain is built from TRBV11-1 and TRBJ1-1; D is ambiguous. CDR3 length: 16 amino acids. CDR1 and CDR2 from the germline V gene are SGHAT and FQDESV (reference sequence). V was trimmed by 1 base and J by 4 bases, leaving 16 bases between them. DNA of the CDR3: TGTGCCAGCAGCTTAGGTCAGATTGGTATCTTCACTGAAGCTTTCTTT. Translating it yields CASSLGQIGIFTEAFF.

The V and J genes are TRBV9 and TRBJ2-6; unclear D gene. The V end lost 7 bases, the J end lost 2 bases, and 19 bases lay between the germline ends. There are 17 residues in the CDR3. Germline CDR1 and CDR2: SGDLS and YYNGEE. The CDR3 here is CASGKDPFRAGANVLTF. CDR3 DNA: TGTGCCAGCGGAAAGGACCCCTTTCGCGCTGGGGCCAACGTCCTGACTTTC.